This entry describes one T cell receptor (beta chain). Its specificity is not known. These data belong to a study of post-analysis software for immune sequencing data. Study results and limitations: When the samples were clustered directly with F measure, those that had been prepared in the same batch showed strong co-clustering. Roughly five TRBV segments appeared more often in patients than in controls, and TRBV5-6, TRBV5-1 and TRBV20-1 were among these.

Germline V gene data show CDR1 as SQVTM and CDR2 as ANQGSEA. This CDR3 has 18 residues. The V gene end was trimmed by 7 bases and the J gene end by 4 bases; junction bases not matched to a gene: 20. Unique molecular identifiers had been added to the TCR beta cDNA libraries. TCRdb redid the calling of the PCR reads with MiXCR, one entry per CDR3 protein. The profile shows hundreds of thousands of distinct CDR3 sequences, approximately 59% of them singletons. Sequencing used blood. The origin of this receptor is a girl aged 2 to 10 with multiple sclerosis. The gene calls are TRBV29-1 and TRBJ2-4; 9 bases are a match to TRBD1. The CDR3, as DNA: TGCAGCGCCAAATTACAAGTCGGGACAGGGCTCGTGAAAAACATTCAGTACTTC. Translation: CSAKLQVGTGLVKNIQYF.